Listed here are 26 T cell receptor beta chains from one sample, sequenced in a study of technical replicates of blood from a few donors (TCRdb year 2017). Preparation of the library involved the immunoSEQ multiplex PCR assay. TCRdb limited this immuneACCESS table to in-frame rearrangements with V and J called. A share of clones is missing; checked studies link under half to unresolved V genes, and the rest is unexplained. For this sample the table gives roughly 70,000 clones, of which 90% to 95% were detected only once. The ten top clones hold 4.7% of the sample. Sequencing input: PBMCs. The receptors come from a human donor in good health. Some clones in this sample may be carry-over from other donors' samples.

V and J are TRBV4-1 and TRBJ2-7, with 12 bases that match TRBD2. Germline CDR1 and CDR2: MGHRA and YSYEKL. The CDR3 runs 15 residues. V shed 6 bases and J 6 bases; nucleotides not matched to a gene: 9. The CDR3 protein is CASSQLTSGGSEQYF. The CDR3 DNA reads as TGCGCCAGCAGTCAACTGACTAGCGGGGGTTCCGAGCAGTACTTC.

V is TRBV11-2 and J is TRBJ2-2, with D perhaps matching TRBD2 (5 bases). V was trimmed by 6 bases and J by 4 bases, leaving 9 bases between them. The germline CDR1 and CDR2 sequences are SGHAT and FQNNGV. CDR3 size: 13 residues. The CDR3 spells CASRTMGTGELFF. CDR3 DNA: TGTGCCAGCAGGACTATGGGCACCGGGGAGCTGTTTTTT.

The chain links TRBV7-6 to TRBJ2-7; the match to TRBD2 covers 7 bases. J was trimmed by 4 bases and V by 1 base; bases with no gene match: 4. Germline-derived CDR1 and CDR2 are SGHVS and FNYEAQ. This CDR3 is built from 14 residues. The CDR3, as DNA: TGTGCCAGCAGCTTAGATGGACTAGAGTACGAGCAGTACTTC. Amino acids: CASSLDGLEYEQYF.

The CDR3 DNA follows: TGTGCCAGCAGTTATACTAGCGGGAGGCGCGAGCAGTACTTC. It encodes CASSYTSGRREQYF. This sequence joins TRBV6-5 and TRBJ2-7, with 12 bases that match TRBD2. The CDR3 totals 14 residues. Germline CDR1 MNHEY, CDR2 SVGAGI. Germline trimming cut 3 bases from V and 6 bases from J; bases unmatched to any gene: 3.

J is TRBJ1-2 and V is TRBV19; possible D gene TRBD1, 5 bases. Trimming removed 0 bases at V and 2 bases at J, with 10 bases between. The germline V gene has CDR1 LNHDA and CDR2 SQIVND (reference sequence). The CDR3 consists of 15 residues. In nucleotides, the CDR3 is TGTGCCAGTAGTATAGATAGGGGAACCAACTATGGCTACACCTTC. Translating it yields CASSIDRGTNYGYTF.

This clone was seen more than once but under ten times. DNA of the CDR3: TGTGCCAGCAGCGTAACAGACCGACAGGGCCTGACACCCCTCCACTTT. Translated, it gives CASSVTDRQGLTPLHF. The chain joins TRBV7-9 to TRBJ1-6; 7 bases match TRBD1. Looked up from germline, CDR1 is SEHNR and CDR2 is FQNEAQ (reference sequence). The CDR3 loop spans 16 amino acids. V lost 5 bases to trimming and J lost 11 bases; unmatched junction nucleotides: 15.

V usage is TRBV7-2 and J usage is TRBJ1-1; perhaps TRBD1 as D (5 bases). Germline CDR1 and CDR2: SGHTA and FQGNSA. Trimming removed 5 bases at V and 5 bases at J, with 12 bases between. This CDR3 contains 13 residues. CDR3 nucleotide sequence: TGTGCCAGCAGCCCTCAGGGTAGAACTGAAGCTTTCTTT. It is translated as CASSPQGRTEAFF.

This sequence joins TRBV4-3 and TRBJ2-1; the match to TRBD2 covers 13 bases. V trimming: 0 bases; J trimming: 5 bases; junction bases outside the gene matches: 4. Germline V gene lookup returns CDR1 LGHNA and CDR2 YSLEER. This CDR3 has 17 amino acids. The CDR3 DNA is TGCGCCAGCAGCCAAGACCGACTAGCGGGGGGAAACAATGAGCAGTTCTTC. This codes for CASSQDRLAGGNNEQFF.

This chain connects TRBV18 to TRBJ2-3; D is perhaps TRBD2 (5 bases). Germline CDR1 is KGHSH and CDR2 is LQKENI. V was pared by 4 bases and J by 1 base, with 9 bases between. CDR3 size: 14 residues. The CDR3 sequence: CASSLVEGTDTQYF. For the CDR3, the DNA is TGTGCCAGCTCACTCGTGGAGGGCACAGATACGCAGTATTTT.

The rearrangement joins TRBV7-2 to TRBJ2-5; 12 bases align to TRBD2. With 7 bases clipped from V and 7 bases from J, the junction kept 10 bases outside the gene matches. From germline, CDR1 is SGHTA and CDR2 FQGNSA. The CDR3 covers 15 residues. CDR3 nucleotide sequence: TGTGCCAGCACCCTAGCTAGCGGGAGGGCCGGGACCCAGTACTTC. Translating it yields CASTLASGRAGTQYF.

The chain couples TRBV18 to TRBJ1-2; TRBD1 aligns across 10 bases. The CDR3 covers 15 residues. V gave up 3 bases and J gave up 2 bases; unmatched junction bases: 3. Germline V lookup: CDR1 KGHSH, CDR2 LQKENI. The CDR3, as DNA: TGTGCCAGCTCACCCGGACAGGGGGTAAACTATGGCTACACCTTC. Protein sequence: CASSPGQGVNYGYTF.

The V call is TRBV30, the J call TRBJ2-7; TRBD1 aligns across 7 bases. Germline CDR1 reads GTSNPN; CDR2 reads SVGIG (reference sequence). The CDR3 loop spans 13 amino acids. Trimming cost V 4 bases and J 4 bases; bases outside gene matches: 7. CDR3 bases: TGTGCCTGGACGGTGACAGGGAAATACGAGCAGTACTTC. Translating it yields CAWTVTGKYEQYF.

This chain connects TRBV29-1 to TRBJ2-7; D is perhaps TRBD2 (5 bases). The CDR3 totals 13 residues. The V end lost 1 base, the J end lost 5 bases, and 12 bases lay between the germline ends. The germline gives CDR1 SQVTM, CDR2 ANQGSEA. Here the CDR3 reads CSVEGVLRDEQYF. CDR3 sequence (DNA): TGCAGCGTTGAAGGGGTCCTGCGGGACGAGCAGTACTTC.

The chain links TRBV5-1 to TRBJ2-7; D might be TRBD1 (5 bases). V lost 3 bases to trimming and J lost 6 bases, with 22 bases between them. The germline V gene has CDR1 SGHRS and CDR2 YFSETQ. The CDR3 consists of 16 residues. CDR3 protein: CASSSQKGQGSGEQYF. As DNA, the CDR3 is TGCGCCAGCAGCTCCCAGAAGGGGCAGGGCTCAGGCGAGCAGTACTTC.

The rearrangement links TRBV10-1 to TRBJ1-1; the D is unclear. The CDR3 contains 8 residues. The germline gives CDR1 WNHNN, CDR2 SYGVQD (reference sequence). The CDR3 DNA sequence: TGCGCGACTACTGAAGCTTTCTTT. It yields the protein CATTEAFF.

The chain uses TRBV6-5 and TRBJ2-2; TRBD1 might be the D (6 bases). This CDR3 has 16 residues. The V end lost 4 bases, the J end lost 2 bases, and 14 bases lay between the germline ends. Germline V gene sequence: CDR1 MNHEY, CDR2 SVGAGI. The DNA for the CDR3 is TGTGCCAGCAGTTTTATTCGGGACAAAAACACCGGGGAGCTGTTTTTT. This codes for CASSFIRDKNTGELFF.

The V call is TRBV18, the J call TRBJ2-7; TRBD2 aligns across 8 bases. The CDR3 contains 15 residues. After removal of 3 bases from V and 0 bases from J, the junction contained 4 bases not matched to a gene. CDR1 and CDR2 from the germline V gene are KGHSH and LQKENI. CDR3 loop: CASSPSGGPSYEQYF. The CDR3 DNA reads TGTGCCAGCTCACCGAGCGGGGGCCCCTCCTACGAGCAGTACTTC.

This sequence joins TRBV6-4 and TRBJ1-1; 7 bases are shared with TRBD1. With 10 bases clipped from V and 1 base from J, the junction kept 6 bases outside the gene matches. The CDR3 totals 13 residues. Per the germline V gene, CDR1 is MRHNA and CDR2 is SNTAGT. The CDR3 here is CATRQGWNTEAFF. The CDR3 DNA reads TGTGCCACCAGACAGGGTTGGAACACTGAAGCTTTCTTT.

This chain connects TRBV25-1 to TRBJ2-7, with D possibly being TRBD2 (6 bases). The ends were cut back, 6 bases at V and 7 bases at J, with 16 bases in the middle. Germline CDR1 and CDR2: MGHDK and SYGVNS. This CDR3 is 13 amino acids long. The CDR3 DNA sequence: TGTGCCAGCAGCACCGCCGGAGGGGCGGAGCAGTACTTC. Protein sequence: CASSTAGGAEQYF.

CDR3 in DNA: TGTGCCAGCAAAAGGTCAGGCTACGAGCAGTACTTC. Encoded protein: CASKRSGYEQYF. V gene TRBV2 combines with J gene TRBJ2-7, with unresolved D. Germline V gene sequence: CDR1 SNHLY, CDR2 FYNNEI. V was cut by 7 bases and J by 3 bases, with 10 bases left in between. The length of the CDR3 is 12 residues.

The chain carries TRBV4-2 and TRBJ1-2; no firm D call. V was cut by 1 base and J by 4 bases, with 4 bases left in between. The CDR3 is 12 amino acids. Per the germline V gene, CDR1 is LGHNA and CDR2 is YNFKEQ. CDR3 amino acids: CASSQASYGYTF. Written as DNA, the CDR3 is TGTGCCAGCAGCCAAGCCAGCTATGGCTACACCTTC.

The V and J genes are TRBV7-9 and TRBJ1-2; D uncertain. With 6 bases removed from V and 4 bases from J, the gap between germline ends came to 15 bases. Germline V gene data show CDR1 as SEHNR and CDR2 as FQNEAQ (reference sequence). This CDR3 is 14 amino acids long. The CDR3: CASRPRTGIYGYTF. The CDR3 coding sequence is TGTGCCAGCAGACCTAGGACTGGAATCTATGGCTACACCTTC.

The chain uses TRBV23-1 and TRBJ2-5; TRBD2 matches at 11 bases. TRBV23-1 is flagged as an ORF with uncertain function. There are 15 residues in the CDR3. V gave up 3 bases and J gave up 4 bases; unmatched junction bases: 4. The CDR3 nucleotides are TGCGCCAGCAGTCAGGGTAGCGGGAGGGCAGAGACCCAGTACTTC. Amino acid sequence: CASSQGSGRAETQYF.

This chain uses TRBV20-1 with TRBJ2-7, with a tentative D call TRBD1 (5 bases). Trimming left V 3 bases short and J 6 bases short, with 9 bases between. The CDR3 is made up of 11 amino acids. Germline V gene sequence: CDR1 DFQATT, CDR2 SNEGSKA (reference sequence). CDR3 protein: CSARGQTEQYF. The CDR3 region has the DNA TGCAGTGCTAGGGGGCAGACCGAGCAGTACTTC.

A remark on this clone: Additional DNA sequences in this sample encode the identical CDR3. The chain recombines TRBV15 with TRBJ1-3; no reliable D call. This CDR3 is built from 15 residues. The ends were cut back, 1 base at V and 3 bases at J, with 10 bases in the middle. The germline gives CDR1 LNHNV, CDR2 YYDKDF (reference sequence). CDR3 bases: TGTGCCACCAGCAGAGGCCAAGGAGTTGGAAACACCATATATTTT. Its translation: CATSRGQGVGNTIYF.

This clone was observed a handful of times. V gene TRBV18 combines with J gene TRBJ1-5; TRBD1 matches at 7 bases. After removal of 3 bases from V and 5 bases from J, the junction contained 1 base not matched to a gene. From germline, CDR1 is KGHSH and CDR2 LQKENI. The CDR3 runs 13 residues. The CDR3 region is CASSPGTDQPQHF. The CDR3 DNA is TGTGCCAGCTCACCGGGGACAGATCAGCCCCAGCATTTT.